This record covers a single T cell receptor beta chain. The V and J ends lost 1 base and 6 bases respectively, with 10 bases between them. This CDR3 contains 13 residues. In germline, CDR1 is DFQATT, CDR2 SNEGSKA (reference sequence). Scientists amplified the TCR beta CDR3 regions from RNA transcripts. HTBI primers were used in a first-round RT-PCR, which preceded a second-round multiplex PCR. TCRdb recomputed calls from the multiplex PCR reads with MiXCR, one row per CDR3 protein. This table holds some 47,000 distinct CDR3 sequences, 50% found once. The data are from a study of Graves' ophthalmopathy and Graves' hyperthyroidism.

The clonotype originates from an adult man with Graves' ophthalmopathy. The V call is TRBV20-1, the J call TRBJ2-1; D is unclear. Sequences were obtained from peripheral blood. The CDR3 here is CSARGSLSNEQFF. The CDR3 DNA reads as TGCAGTGCTAGAGGCTCCCTTTCCAATGAGCAGTTCTTC.